These 16 T cell receptor beta chains came from one sample sequenced in a study of tumor-infiltrating lymphocytes in localized non-small cell lung cancer. The table came from immunoSEQ multiplex PCR; TCRdb's copy has only in-frame clones and leaves some out. This sample has more than 15,000 clones, with approximately 71% found just once. Sequencing was performed on lung tumor tissue. The receptors derive from a human donor with non-small cell lung cancer.

This clone has just one count. The chain joins TRBV9 to TRBJ2-4; weak D call: TRBD2 (6 bases). The germline V gene has CDR1 SGDLS and CDR2 YYNGEE. The CDR3 is 13 amino acids. Trimming took off 3 bases at V and 4 bases at J, with 8 bases between the two ends. CDR3 sequence (DNA): TGTGCCAGCAGCGGCGGGGATAAAAACATTCAGTACTTC. This sequence encodes CASSGGDKNIQYF.

The chain is built from TRBV19 and TRBJ1-3; D gene unclear. The CDR3 is 12 residues long. From germline, CDR1 is LNHDA and CDR2 SQIVND (reference sequence). The ends were cut back, 10 bases at V and 1 base at J, with 8 bases in the middle. The CDR3 loop reads CATQSSGNTIYF. As DNA, the CDR3 is TGTGCCACTCAGTCTTCTGGAAACACCATATATTTT. Full variable domain (rest looked up from reference TRBV19 and TRBJ1-3): DGGITQSPKYLFRKEGQNVTLSCEQNLNHDAMYWYRQDPGQGLRLIYYSQIVNDFQKGDIAEGYSVSREKKESFPLTVTSAQKNPTAFYLCATQSSGNTIYFGEGSWLTVV.

V is TRBV25-1 and J is TRBJ1-2; 9 nucleotides match TRBD1. The CDR3 contains 15 residues. V trimming: 5 bases; J trimming: 2 bases; junction bases outside the gene matches: 6. Germline V gene sequence: CDR1 MGHDK, CDR2 SYGVNS. The CDR3: CASSFAGQGNYGYTF. Here the CDR3 DNA reads TGTGCCAGCAGTTTCGCCGGACAGGGGAACTATGGCTACACCTTC.

The gene calls are TRBV11-3 and TRBJ2-1; TRBD2 matches 10 bases. The CDR3 totals 18 residues. With V trimmed by 2 bases and J by 0 bases, 7 bases remained unmatched. CDR1 and CDR2 from the germline V gene are SGHNT and YENEEA. The CDR3 bases are TGTGCCAGCAGCTTACTAGCGGGGGCCTATAGCTCCTACAATGAGCAGTTCTTC. Translating it yields CASSLLAGAYSSYNEQFF.

On this clone: The sample contains more than one DNA sequence encoding this CDR3. The chain joins TRBV11-2 to TRBJ1-3; 7 nucleotides match TRBD1. The CDR3 is 14 residues long. CDR1 SGHAT and CDR2 FQNNGV come from the germline V gene. J was trimmed by 2 bases and V by 5 bases; bases with no gene match: 3. Here the CDR3 DNA reads TGTGCCAGCAGCCAAGACAGGGCTGGAAACACCATATATTTT. This encodes CASSQDRAGNTIYF.

There are a few counts of this clone. The chain recombines TRBV7-3 with TRBJ1-3; D call uncertain. There are 13 residues in the CDR3. Germline loops: CDR1 SGHTA, CDR2 FQGTGA. Trimming shortened V by 0 bases and J by 9 bases, and 9 bases separated the two germline ends. DNA for the CDR3: TGTGCCAGCAGCTTAACGAGGGAGTCCACCATATATTTT. Translating it yields CASSLTRESTIYF.

The chain is built from TRBV6-5 and TRBJ2-5; the match to TRBD2 covers 11 bases. The J call may be in error: the DNA end matches TRBJ2-7 better. Germline CDR1 MNHEY, CDR2 SVGAGI. This CDR3 is built from 15 residues. CDR3 coding DNA: TGTGCCAGCAGTCTCGGGACTAGCGGTTCCTACGAGCAGTACTTC. This codes for CASSLGTSGSYEQYF.

This rearrangement joins TRBV2 to TRBJ1-1, with unresolved D. The CDR3 totals 12 residues. CDR1 SNHLY and CDR2 FYNNEI come from the germline V gene. Between the trimmed V and J ends, which lost 5 bases and 7 bases, there was a span of 11 bases. The DNA of the CDR3 is TGTGCCAGCAGTTCCCGGGTCCTTGAAGCTTTCTTT. This codes for CASSSRVLEAFF. Full variable domain (remainder filled in from reference TRBV2 and TRBJ1-1): EPEVTQTPSHQVTQMGQEVILRCVPISNHLYFYWYRQILGQKVEFLVSFYNNEISEKSEIFDDQFSVERPDGSNFTLKIRSTKLEDSAMYFCASSSRVLEAFFGQGTRLTVV.

This chain uses TRBV7-2 with TRBJ2-7; unclear D gene. Trimming left V 5 bases short and J 2 bases short, with 19 bases between. This CDR3 comprises 16 residues. CDR1 and CDR2 (germline): SGHTA, FQGNSA. The CDR3 coding sequence is TGTGCCAGCAGCCCGCTCCGGTCCGCAGGAACCTACGAGCAGTACTTC. Translation: CASSPLRSAGTYEQYF.

This clone is categorized as medium-sized. The chain is built from TRBV7-6 and TRBJ1-2; no definite D call. The CDR3 sequence is 13 residues long. The V and J ends lost 3 bases and 5 bases respectively, with 10 bases between them. Germline CDR1 SGHVS, CDR2 FNYEAQ. As DNA, the CDR3 is TGTGCCAGCAGCTTTGGTACGTCGTATGGCTACACCTTC. This gives the protein CASSFGTSYGYTF.

CDR3 nucleotides: TGTGCCAGCAGCTTCCGTCTAGCGGGAGGCTCTAGCTCCTACAATGAGCAGTTCTTC. Translation: CASSFRLAGGSSSYNEQFF. V gene TRBV5-5 combines with J gene TRBJ2-1; TRBD2 aligns across 11 bases. Germline CDR1 reads SGHKS; CDR2 reads YYEKEE (reference sequence). The ends lost 2 bases at V and 0 bases at J; junction bases unmatched: 10. This CDR3 is 19 amino acids long.

The rearrangement uses TRBV18 and TRBJ1-2; TRBD1 matches 7 bases. The CDR3 has 15 residues. The junction had 5 bases not matched to a gene; V was cut back by 2 bases and J by 2 bases. Germline-derived CDR1 and CDR2 are KGHSH and LQKENI. The CDR3 here is CASSPSRGANYGYTF. Written as DNA, the CDR3 is TGTGCCAGCTCACCAAGCAGGGGGGCAAACTATGGCTACACCTTC.

V is TRBV19 and J is TRBJ1-3; a possible D gene is TRBD1 (6 bases). Trimming left V 4 bases short and J 0 bases short, with 16 bases between. Germline lookup yields CDR1 LNHDA and CDR2 SQIVND (reference sequence). This CDR3 has 17 residues. Here the CDR3 reads CASSTMTGHSSGNTIYF. The CDR3 DNA reads as TGTGCCAGTAGTACCATGACAGGCCACAGCTCTGGAAACACCATATATTTT.

This clone was seen more than once but under ten times. The chain combines TRBV5-5 with TRBJ2-7; D perhaps matches TRBD1 (5 bases). The germline CDR1 and CDR2 sequences are SGHKS and YYEKEE (reference sequence). The CDR3 covers 14 residues. Trimming left V 5 bases short and J 4 bases short, with 16 bases between. The CDR3 DNA follows: TGTGCCAGCAGTCATAGAGCGCAGGGTTACGAGCAGTACTTC. Translating it yields CASSHRAQGYEQYF.

This chain links TRBV5-1 with TRBJ2-3; the D gene is possibly TRBD2 (6 bases). The CDR3 sequence is 16 residues long. Germline lookup yields CDR1 SGHRS and CDR2 YFSETQ. The V end was cut by 0 bases, the J end by 2 bases, with 13 bases between. The CDR3 region is CASSLDPAGITDTQYF. The DNA of the CDR3 is TGCGCCAGCAGCTTGGATCCAGCGGGCATCACAGATACGCAGTATTTT.

In this sample, this clone turned up a few times. The chain has TRBV10-3 and TRBJ2-2; D may correspond to TRBD1 or TRBD2 (6 bases each). Germline V CDR1 and CDR2: ENHRY, SYGVKD. This CDR3 spans 15 amino acids. Trimming shortened V by 4 bases and J by 2 bases, and 11 bases separated the two germline ends. CDR3 in amino acids: CAISGGAGNTGELFF. CDR3 DNA: TGTGCCATCAGTGGGGGGGCTGGTAACACCGGGGAGCTGTTTTTT.